The 21 T cell receptor beta chains below all came from one sample that was sequenced in a study of response to subunit inactivated influenza vaccine. Via MiXCR, TCRdb re-called the RT-PCR reads, giving one row per CDR3 protein. The data contain 530,000 or so distinct CDR3 sequences, over 9.5% of them singletons. Sequencing used PBMCs from blood, obtained on the day of vaccination. Receptors originate from a man aged 50 to 59 who received an inactivated influenza vaccine.

This clonotype came up a few times. The rearrangement joins TRBV3-1 to TRBJ2-4; D possibly corresponds to TRBD2 (5 bases). CDR1 is LGHDT and CDR2 is YNNKEL in the germline V gene (reference sequence). The CDR3 totals 12 residues. CDR3 DNA sequence: TGTGCGGTCGGGGAAGGCAAAAACATTCAGTACTTC. As protein: CAVGEGKNIQYF.

The V and J genes are TRBV20-1 and TRBJ1-5; no clear D. V was trimmed by 6 bases and J by 3 bases, leaving 12 bases between them. CDR1 is DFQATT and CDR2 is SNEGSKA in the germline V gene (reference sequence). This CDR3 has 13 amino acids. The CDR3 nucleotides are TGCAGTGCAAGAACGATGAACAATCAGCCCCAGCATTTT. It codes for CSARTMNNQPQHF.

The sample holds many counts of this clonotype. The chain is built from TRBV4-3 and TRBJ2-1; possibly TRBD1 for D (5 bases). Trimming left V 0 bases short and J 0 bases short, with 15 bases between. The CDR3 runs to 18 residues. The germline V gene has CDR1 LGHNA and CDR2 YSLEER. CDR3 sequence reads: CASSQDPPTVSSYNEQFF. CDR3 nucleotide sequence: TGCGCCAGCAGCCAAGACCCCCCGACAGTTAGCTCCTACAATGAGCAGTTCTTC.

This clonotype was counted between two and nine times. The genes are TRBV10-3 and TRBJ2-3; 8 nucleotides align to TRBD2. This CDR3 comprises 16 residues. The germline V gene encodes CDR1 ENHRY and CDR2 SYGVKD. The trim removed 6 bases at V and 5 bases at J, leaving 13 bases unmatched. CDR3 in DNA: TGTGCCATCAGGATGGGACTAGAGGGCCCCGGAGATACGCAGTATTTT. Translating gives CAIRMGLEGPGDTQYF.

The chain employs TRBV14 and TRBJ2-3; D uncertain. Germline-derived CDR1 and CDR2 are SGHDN and FVKESK. Deletions cut 4 bases from V and 4 bases from J, with 12 bases between. This CDR3 spans 14 amino acids. CDR3 sequence reads: CASSLRTIPDTQYF. In DNA, the CDR3 is TGTGCCAGCAGCCTGCGGACCATCCCAGATACGCAGTATTTT.

The J gene is TRBJ2-1, the V gene TRBV6-2 or TRBV6-3; 10 bases align to TRBD2. Germline CDR1 reads MNHEY; CDR2 reads SVGEGT. The CDR3 totals 14 residues. V gave up 6 bases and J gave up 2 bases; unmatched junction bases: 1. The CDR3 is CASRLAGTYNEQFF. In nucleotides, the CDR3 is TGTGCCAGCAGACTAGCGGGGACCTACAATGAGCAGTTCTTC.

The V call is TRBV20-1, the J call TRBJ2-1; D unclear. This CDR3 has 14 residues. V dropped 0 bases and J dropped 0 bases, with 6 bases sitting between them. Germline-derived CDR1 and CDR2 are DFQATT and SNEGSKA (reference sequence). CDR3 nucleotides: TGCAGTGCTAGAGATCGATTCTCCTACAATGAGCAGTTCTTC. It specifies CSARDRFSYNEQFF.

This chain uses TRBV12-3 or TRBV12-4 with TRBJ2-7; D perhaps matches TRBD1 (6 bases). The length of the CDR3 is 13 residues. V lost 7 bases to trimming and J lost 2 bases, with 12 bases between them. CDR3 sequence reads: CASTYRAPYEQYF. CDR3 in DNA: TGTGCCAGCACTTACAGGGCTCCCTACGAGCAGTACTTC.

This clonotype was detected ten times or more. The chain uses TRBV7-9 and TRBJ2-1; 10 positions match TRBD1. J was trimmed by 4 bases and V by 5 bases; bases with no gene match: 5. Germline V gives CDR1 SEHNR, CDR2 FQNEAQ (reference sequence). The length of the CDR3 is 15 residues. The CDR3 coding sequence is TGTGCCAGCAGCCGGGACAGGGGAACTTACAATGAGCAGTTCTTC. This translates into CASSRDRGTYNEQFF.

V and J are TRBV20-1 and TRBJ1-5; D is undetermined. Per the germline V gene, CDR1 is DFQATT and CDR2 is SNEGSKA (reference sequence). The V end lost 3 bases, the J end lost 5 bases, and 11 bases lay between the germline ends. CDR3 length equals 13 residues. Here the CDR3 reads CSARGTEDQPQHF. The CDR3 bases are TGCAGTGCTAGGGGTACAGAAGATCAGCCCCAGCATTTT.

This clonotype occurred a few times. The chain joins TRBV20-1 to TRBJ2-5; D not resolved. The CDR3 has 14 amino acids. The germline V and J ends were trimmed by 0 bases and 4 bases, with 12 bases remaining between them. Germline V CDR1 and CDR2: DFQATT, SNEGSKA (reference sequence). The CDR3 region is CSAREVGSLETQYF. The CDR3 DNA is TGCAGTGCTAGAGAGGTGGGCAGCTTAGAGACCCAGTACTTC.

The sample holds a few counts of this clonotype. V and J are TRBV4-3 and TRBJ2-1; no clear D gene. The length of the CDR3 is 15 residues. Trimming cost V 1 base and J 9 bases, with 16 bases left between them. The V gene's germline CDR1 is LGHNA and CDR2 YSLEER. The CDR3 DNA is TGCGCCAGCAGCCAAGGGTCAGCCGCGTTTGGTGAGCAGTTCTTC. Translated, it gives CASSQGSAAFGEQFF.

This clonotype was seen at least ten times. The CDR3 is CASRSGTGDTEAFF. CDR3 in DNA: TGCGCCAGCAGATCGGGGACAGGGGACACTGAAGCTTTCTTT. V gene TRBV5-1 combines with J gene TRBJ1-1; 10 positions match TRBD1. The CDR3 totals 14 residues. V trimming: 5 bases; J trimming: 3 bases; junction bases outside the gene matches: 4. Germline V gene data show CDR1 as SGHRS and CDR2 as YFSETQ.

This clonotype has a count of ten or more. The chain couples TRBV20-1 to TRBJ2-2; no definite D call. CDR1 is DFQATT, CDR2 SNEGSKA, per germline (reference sequence). V was shortened by 6 bases and J by 2 bases, with 4 bases between the two germline ends. CDR3 length: 11 residues. The CDR3 DNA sequence: TGCAGTGCGGAAAACACCGGGGAGCTGTTTTTT. Translation gives CSAENTGELFF.

V and J are TRBV12-3 or TRBV12-4 and TRBJ2-1, with a weak D call TRBD2 (6 bases). This CDR3 has 13 amino acids. The ends were cut back, 10 bases at V and 2 bases at J, with 12 bases in the middle. Written as DNA, the CDR3 is TGTGCCACCAACGGGAGAACCTACAATGAGCAGTTCTTC. This encodes CATNGRTYNEQFF.

This clonotype was counted a few times. The V call is TRBV6-2 or TRBV6-3, the J call TRBJ2-2; tentative D call: TRBD2 (6 bases). Germline V CDR1 and CDR2: MNHEY, SVGEGT. The CDR3 is 17 amino acids. V was pared by 2 bases and J by 4 bases, with 17 bases between. CDR3 DNA: TGTGCCAGCAGTTACGTGCTCCGGGACTCAGGCACCGGGGAGCTGTTTTTT. This codes for CASSYVLRDSGTGELFF.

This chain uses TRBV20-1 with TRBJ2-7; TRBD1 matches 9 bases. The CDR3 loop spans 15 amino acids. Per germline, CDR1 DFQATT and CDR2 SNEGSKA (reference sequence). V gave up 2 bases and J gave up 2 bases; unmatched junction bases: 7. CDR3 residues: CSARPINRGPYEQYF. CDR3 sequence (DNA): TGCAGTGCTAGACCAATCAACAGGGGGCCCTACGAGCAGTACTTC.

This clonotype has a handful of counts. The rearrangement joins TRBV6-4 to TRBJ2-1; 8 bases are shared with TRBD2. The J segment lost 11 bases and the V segment lost 0 bases, leaving 3 bases of the junction unmatched. Germline V lookup: CDR1 MRHNA, CDR2 SNTAGT. This CDR3 spans 13 amino acids. The CDR3 DNA reads as TGTGCCAGCAGTGACTCTGGGACTAGTCAGCAGTTCTTC. Translation: CASSDSGTSQQFF.

This clonotype was detected a few times. V gene TRBV13 combines with J gene TRBJ2-7; 11 bases fit TRBD2. This CDR3 is built from 15 residues. V shed 4 bases, J shed 3 bases, and the junction held 5 bases outside the gene matches. Germline values: CDR1 PRHDT, CDR2 FYEKMQ (reference sequence). The DNA of the CDR3 is TGTGCCAGCAGCTCCACCGGGACTAGCGGCTACGAGCAGTACTTC. The encoded protein is CASSSTGTSGYEQYF.

This clonotype was counted many times. The chain has TRBV5-1 and TRBJ2-1, with 9 bases that match TRBD2. V was pared by 4 bases and J by 3 bases, with 2 bases of the junction left unmatched. The CDR3 totals 14 residues. In germline, CDR1 is SGHRS, CDR2 YFSETQ. CDR3 bases: TGCGCCAGCAGCCCGACTAGCGGCTACAATGAGCAGTTCTTC. This codes for CASSPTSGYNEQFF. Full variable domain (missing parts from reference TRBV5-1 and TRBJ2-1): KAGVTQTPRYLIKTRGQQVTLSCSPISGHRSVSWYQQTPGQGLQFLFEYFSETQRNKGNFPGRFSGRQFSNSRSEMNVSTLELGDSALYLCASSPTSGYNEQFFGPGTRLTVL.

This clonotype was counted between two and nine times. The chain employs TRBV2 and TRBJ2-3, with 15 nucleotides matching TRBD2. After removal of 3 bases from V and 3 bases from J, the junction contained 16 bases not matched to a gene. The CDR3 covers 21 residues. The germline CDR1 and CDR2 sequences are SNHLY and FYNNEI. The CDR3 here is CASSDVGGTSGGFVYTDTQYF. The DNA for the CDR3 is TGTGCCAGCAGTGATGTAGGCGGGACTAGCGGGGGGTTTGTATATACAGATACGCAGTATTTT.